This T cell receptor (beta chain) was sequenced in a study of cytomegalovirus exposure and HLA in healthy donors. The length of the CDR3 is 11 residues. The V end lost 6 bases, the J end lost 10 bases, and 10 bases lay between the germline ends. The primer mix had 60 Vbeta and 13 Jbeta primers. Profiling relied on immunoSEQ multiplex PCR, and the TCRdb table lists in-frame clones only, not all of them. The sample has about 67,000 clones; 75% to 90% are singletons. Sequences were obtained from PBMCs. The TCR sequence derives from a woman younger than 45 in good health and CMV-seropositive. V and J are TRBV23-1 and TRBJ2-1, with a weak D call TRBD1 (6 bases). TRBV23-1 is treated as an ORF (open reading frame) with a function not yet certain. The CDR3 bases are TGCGCCAGCAGAACCGGGACAGAGCAGTTCTTC. Its translation: CASRTGTEQFF.